The rows below give T cell receptor beta chains drawn from one sample of a study of blood T cell repertoires in COVID-19. Sequenced by immunoSEQ multiplex PCR; TCRdb stores in-frame clones only, minus some. The table shows about 83,000 clones, with about 82% occurring only once. The sequenced sample was peripheral blood. Receptors originate from a man aged 50-59 years with active COVID-19. The CDR3 runs from the conserved cysteine through the conserved F or W. Fields, in order: V gene, D gene, J gene, clone size, CDR3 protein, CDR3 DNA. D genes are given only for firm matches. Rows may omit the clone size; those that give it use once, few, many or a size class.

>TRBV19|.|TRBJ1-5|.
CGDNSNQPQHF
TGTGGGGACAATAGCAATCAGCCCCAGCATTTT
>TRBV28|.|TRBJ2-1|.
CASRTVSYNEQFF
TGTGCCAGCAGAACAGTCTCCTACAATGAGCAGTTCTTC
>TRBV18|TRBD1|TRBJ2-2|.
CASSTTGRGLTGELFF
TGTGCCAGCTCAACCACCGGCAGGGGGCTCACAGGGGAGCTGTTTTTT
>TRBV4-2|TRBD1|TRBJ1-1|.
CASSQATGAQQAFF
TGTGCCAGCAGCCAAGCCACAGGGGCACAGCAAGCTTTCTTT
>TRBV4-2|.|TRBJ2-3|few
CASSHKIGGGVTSLSTDTQYF
TGTGCCAGCAGCCATAAAATAGGGGGCGGGGTGACCAGCCTTAGCACAGATACGCAGTATTTT
>TRBV7-2|TRBD1|TRBJ1-2|.
CASSYPDRGGGYTF
TGTGCCAGCAGCTACCCAGACAGGGGTGGCGGCTACACCTTC
>TRBV24-1|TRBD2|TRBJ2-2|.
CATSDPGLAGGGELFF
TGTGCCACCAGTGATCCGGGACTAGCGGGAGGAGGGGAGCTGTTTTTT
>TRBV9|TRBD1|TRBJ2-3|.
CASSEWDSARGDTQYF
TGTGCCAGCAGCGAATGGGACAGCGCGAGAGGGGATACGCAGTATTTT
>TRBV30|TRBD1|TRBJ1-4|.
CAWSLGASGGREKLFF
TGTGCCTGGAGTCTCGGGGCTTCAGGGGGACGGGAAAAACTGTTTTTT
>TRBV27|TRBD2|TRBJ2-5|.
CATTGGASGETQYF
TGTGCCACCACCGGGGGGGCTAGCGGAGAGACCCAGTACTTC
>TRBV3-1/TRBV3-2|TRBD1|TRBJ2-5|.
CASSQEGRGLGTQYF
TGTGCCAGCAGCCAAGAAGGCAGGGGGCTTGGGACCCAGTACTTC
>TRBV11-3|TRBD2|TRBJ2-1|once
CASSSGRGSYNEQFF
TGTGCCAGCAGCTCCGGGAGGGGTAGCTACAATGAGCAGTTCTTC
>TRBV3-1/TRBV3-2|TRBD2|TRBJ2-7|.
CASSQEEAGGDSYEQYF
TGTGCCAGCAGCCAAGAAGAAGCGGGAGGGGACTCCTACGAGCAGTACTTC
>TRBV2|TRBD1|TRBJ1-5|few
CASSEQGAHNQPQHF
TGTGCCAGCAGTGAACAGGGGGCTCACAATCAGCCCCAGCATTTT
>TRBV3-1/TRBV3-2|.|TRBJ2-5|once
CASSPPTSVETQYF
TGTGCCAGCAGCCCCCCGACTAGTGTGGAGACCCAGTACTTC
>TRBV27|TRBD1|TRBJ2-1|.
CASPGTGEPNEQFF
TGTGCCAGCCCCGGGACAGGGGAACCCAATGAGCAGTTCTTC
>TRBV18|TRBD1|TRBJ1-2|few
CASSLGTGGALYGYTF
TGTGCCAGCTCACTCGGGACAGGGGGCGCCTTATATGGCTACACCTTC
>TRBV7-3|TRBD2|TRBJ2-1|.
CASSSRLAGRDEQFF
TGTGCCAGCAGCTCCCGACTAGCGGGTCGTGATGAGCAGTTCTTC
>TRBV6-5|.|TRBJ2-1|.
CASSYASYNEQFF
TGTGCCAGCAGTTACGCTAGTTACAATGAGCAGTTCTTC
>TRBV19|.|TRBJ2-7|.
CASSIGASEFYEQYF
TGTGCCAGTAGTATAGGGGCTAGCGAATTCTACGAGCAGTACTTC
>TRBV5-1|.|TRBJ1-2|.
CASSSPPGGTDYGYTF
TGCGCCAGCAGCTCGCCCCCGGGAGGGACGGACTATGGCTACACCTTC
>TRBV9|TRBD1|TRBJ2-5|.
CASSGTGTGASGEAQYF
TGTGCCAGCAGCGGAACCGGGACAGGGGCCTCAGGAGAGGCCCAGTACTTC
>TRBV30|TRBD1|TRBJ2-7|.
CAWNMDRGLYEQYF
TGTGCTTGGAACATGGACAGGGGGCTTTACGAGCAGTACTTC
>TRBV10-3|TRBD1|TRBJ1-2|.
CAISEATTGVIGGYTF
TGTGCCATCAGTGAGGCGACGACAGGGGTGATTGGGGGCTACACCTTC
>TRBV28|TRBD2|TRBJ2-3|.
CAIRIGTSGATQYF
TGTGCCATAAGAATCGGGACTAGCGGGGCTACGCAGTATTTT
>TRBV6-6|.|TRBJ2-3|.
CASSYSRGRGTDTQYF
TGTGCCAGCAGTTACTCGCGAGGGAGGGGGACAGATACGCAGTATTTT
>TRBV6-1|.|TRBJ1-6|.
CASSEGGGGRAINSPLHF
TGTGCCAGCAGTGAAGGGGGAGGGGGTAGGGCGATTAATTCACCCCTCCACTTT
>TRBV27|TRBD1|TRBJ2-5|.
CASSSGQGLLQETQYF
TGTGCCAGCAGTTCTGGACAGGGCCTCCTCCAAGAGACCCAGTACTTC
>TRBV10-3|.|TRBJ2-7|.
CAIRLVGEQYF
TGTGCCATCCGACTAGTAGGCGAGCAGTACTTC
>TRBV29-1|TRBD1|TRBJ2-7|.
CSVVLRAGQGYHEQYF
TGCAGCGTTGTTTTGCGGGCGGGACAGGGATACCACGAGCAGTACTTC
>TRBV4-1|.|TRBJ2-7|.
CASSQDIPDSGRSHRQYF
TGCGCCAGCAGCCAAGATATCCCCGATAGCGGCAGGTCTCATCGGCAGTACTTC
>TRBV15|TRBD2|TRBJ2-2|.
CATSRGAGLAGAGELFF
TGTGCCACCAGCAGAGGGGCGGGACTAGCGGGAGCCGGGGAGCTGTTTTTT
>TRBV6-5|.|TRBJ2-1|few
CASSYLAGDREQFF
TGTGCCAGCAGTTATCTCGCCGGGGATCGAGAGCAGTTCTTC
>TRBV3-1/TRBV3-2|TRBD2|TRBJ2-1|.
CASSPQTSGEPHNEQFF
TGTGCCAGCAGCCCCCAGACTAGCGGGGAACCACACAATGAGCAGTTCTTC
>TRBV6-5|TRBD1|TRBJ1-2|.
CASSYSRTGGLVGYTF
TGTGCCAGCAGTTACTCCCGGACAGGGGGCTTGGTTGGCTACACCTTC
>TRBV19|.|TRBJ2-3|.
CASRGGTHTQYF
TGTGCCAGTAGGGGCGGGACTCATACGCAGTATTTT
>TRBV28|TRBD1|TRBJ2-3|.
CASSNSGGGLPQYF
TGTGCCAGCAGTAACTCAGGGGGCGGCCTTCCGCAGTATTTT
>TRBV6-5|TRBD1|TRBJ1-1|.
CASSYSRTQGAEAFF
TGTGCCAGCAGTTACTCGAGGACTCAGGGGGCTGAAGCTTTCTTT
>TRBV30|.|TRBJ1-3|.
CAWSGGHSGNTIYF
TGTGCCTGGAGTGGGGGGCACTCTGGAAACACCATATATTTT
>TRBV7-9|.|TRBJ1-6|.
CASSSDWGDSPLHF
TGTGCCAGCAGCTCTGACTGGGGGGATTCACCCCTCCACTTT
>TRBV6-5|.|TRBJ2-7|few
CASEKVGPRSNEQYF
TGTGCCAGCGAAAAGGTCGGCCCGAGGAGTAACGAGCAGTACTTC
>TRBV6-1|.|TRBJ1-2|medium-sized
CASSEGRGSGYTF
TGTGCCAGCAGTGAAGGTAGGGGTTCTGGCTACACCTTC
>TRBV6-5|TRBD1|TRBJ1-4|.
CASKTGGNEKLFF
TGTGCCAGCAAAACAGGGGGTAATGAAAAACTGTTTTTT
>TRBV18|TRBD1|TRBJ2-1|.
CASSPVPWTGSSYNEQFF
TGTGCCAGCTCACCCGTCCCCTGGACAGGCAGCTCCTACAATGAGCAGTTCTTC
>TRBV10-2|TRBD2|TRBJ2-2|.
CASRERERRTGELFF
TGCGCCAGCAGGGAGCGGGAGCGCCGGACCGGGGAGCTGTTTTTT
>TRBV29-1|.|TRBJ2-3|.
CSSEGLATDTQYF
TGCAGCTCCGAGGGGCTAGCGACAGATACGCAGTATTTT
>TRBV23-1|.|TRBJ2-2|once
CASSQVVDSNTGELFF
TGCGCCAGCAGTCAAGTGGTCGACAGTAACACCGGGGAGCTGTTTTTT